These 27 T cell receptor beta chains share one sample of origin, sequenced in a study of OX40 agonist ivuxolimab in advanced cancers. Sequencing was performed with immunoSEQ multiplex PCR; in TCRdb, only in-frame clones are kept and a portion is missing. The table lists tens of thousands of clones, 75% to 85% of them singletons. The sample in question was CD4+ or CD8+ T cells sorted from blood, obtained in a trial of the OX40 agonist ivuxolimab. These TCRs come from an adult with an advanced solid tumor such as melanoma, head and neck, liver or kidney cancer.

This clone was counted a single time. The CDR3 sequence is CASSTGLAGTYEQYF. The DNA for the CDR3 is TGTGCCAGCAGTACCGGACTAGCGGGGACCTACGAGCAGTACTTC. The chain combines TRBV2 with TRBJ2-7, with 12 bases lining up with TRBD2. The germline V gene encodes CDR1 SNHLY and CDR2 FYNNEI. This CDR3 is 15 amino acids long. The V and J ends lost 5 bases and 2 bases, in that order; junction bases with no gene match: 4.

CDR3 region: CASSDSWDITEAFF. CDR3 sequence (DNA): TGTGCCAGCAGTGACTCGTGGGATATCACTGAAGCTTTCTTT. The chain joins TRBV6-1 to TRBJ1-1; D is ambiguous. The germline V gene has CDR1 MNHNS and CDR2 SASEGT. The CDR3 contains 14 residues. Trimming took 3 bases from V and 4 from J, leaving 12 bases between them.

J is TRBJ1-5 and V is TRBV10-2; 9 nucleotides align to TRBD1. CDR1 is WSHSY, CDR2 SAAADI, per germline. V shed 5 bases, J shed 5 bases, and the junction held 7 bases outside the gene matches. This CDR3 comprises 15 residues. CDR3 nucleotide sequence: TGCGCCAGCAGTCGATTACAGGGGGCTTATCAGCCCCAGCATTTT. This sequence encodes CASSRLQGAYQPQHF.

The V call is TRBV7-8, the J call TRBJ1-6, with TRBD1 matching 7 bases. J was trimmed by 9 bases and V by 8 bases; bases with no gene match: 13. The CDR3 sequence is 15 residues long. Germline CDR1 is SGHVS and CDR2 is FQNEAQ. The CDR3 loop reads CASFRGGDRPSPLHF. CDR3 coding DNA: TGTGCCAGCTTCAGGGGGGGGGATCGCCCTTCACCCCTCCACTTT.

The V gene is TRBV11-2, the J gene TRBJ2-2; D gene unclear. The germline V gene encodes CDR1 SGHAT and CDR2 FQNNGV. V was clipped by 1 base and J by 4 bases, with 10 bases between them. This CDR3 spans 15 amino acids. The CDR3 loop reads CASSLVVALTGELFF. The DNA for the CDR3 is TGTGCCAGCAGCTTAGTTGTAGCCCTCACCGGGGAGCTGTTTTTT.

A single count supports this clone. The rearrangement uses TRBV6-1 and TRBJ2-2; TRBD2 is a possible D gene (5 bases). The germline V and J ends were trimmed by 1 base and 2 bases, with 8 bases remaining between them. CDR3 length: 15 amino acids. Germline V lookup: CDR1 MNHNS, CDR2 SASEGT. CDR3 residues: CASSEVRGNTGELFF. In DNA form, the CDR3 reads TGTGCCAGCAGTGAAGTTCGGGGTAACACCGGGGAGCTGTTTTTT.

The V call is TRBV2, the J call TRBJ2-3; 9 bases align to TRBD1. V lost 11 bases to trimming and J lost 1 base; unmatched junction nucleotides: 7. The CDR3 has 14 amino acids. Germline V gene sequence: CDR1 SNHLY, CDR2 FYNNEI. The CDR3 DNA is TGTGCCGGGGGACAGGGCTTAGGCACAGATACGCAGTATTTT. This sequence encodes CAGGQGLGTDTQYF.

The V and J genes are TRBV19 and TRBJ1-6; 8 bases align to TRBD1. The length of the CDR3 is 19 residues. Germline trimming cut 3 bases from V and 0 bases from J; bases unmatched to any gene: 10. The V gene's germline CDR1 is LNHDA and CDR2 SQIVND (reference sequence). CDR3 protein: CASSMATRTGSSYNSPLHF. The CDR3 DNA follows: TGTGCCAGTAGTATGGCGACAAGGACAGGGAGCTCCTATAATTCACCCCTCCACTTT.

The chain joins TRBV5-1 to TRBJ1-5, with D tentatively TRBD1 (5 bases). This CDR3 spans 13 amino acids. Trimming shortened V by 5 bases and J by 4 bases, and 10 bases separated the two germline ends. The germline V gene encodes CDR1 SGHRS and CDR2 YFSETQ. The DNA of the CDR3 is TGCGCCAGCAGTGGGGGGGAGAATCAGCCCCAGCATTTT. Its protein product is CASSGGENQPQHF.

CDR3 nucleotides: TGTGCCAGCAGTGAATCCGTTCGGGGCAGGGGCTCTGGAAACACCATATATTTT. Protein sequence: CASSESVRGRGSGNTIYF. The chain joins TRBV6-1 to TRBJ1-3, with D perhaps TRBD1 (6 bases). Germline V lookup: CDR1 MNHNS, CDR2 SASEGT. V gave up 2 bases and J gave up 0 bases, with 17 bases separating them. The CDR3 is 18 residues long.

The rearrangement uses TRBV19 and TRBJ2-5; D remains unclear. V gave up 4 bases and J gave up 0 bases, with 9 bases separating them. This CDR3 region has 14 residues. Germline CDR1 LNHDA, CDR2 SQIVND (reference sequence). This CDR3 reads CASSTQIYQETQYF. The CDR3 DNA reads TGTGCCAGTAGTACCCAGATTTACCAAGAGACCCAGTACTTC. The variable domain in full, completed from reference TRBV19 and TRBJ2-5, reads DGGITQSPKYLFRKEGQNVTLSCEQNLNHDAMYWYRQDPGQGLRLIYYSQIVNDFQKGDIAEGYSVSREKKESFPLTVTSAQKNPTAFYLCASSTQIYQETQYFGPGTRLLVL.

The CDR3 loop is CASSLLRAPGYTF. As DNA, the CDR3 is TGTGCCAGCAGCTTACTCAGGGCCCCTGGCTACACCTTC. V is TRBV7-2 and J is TRBJ1-2; D perhaps matches TRBD1 (5 bases). The V gene's germline CDR1 is SGHTA and CDR2 FQGNSA. Trimming pared 2 bases from V and 7 bases from J, leaving 11 bases between. The CDR3 has 13 residues.

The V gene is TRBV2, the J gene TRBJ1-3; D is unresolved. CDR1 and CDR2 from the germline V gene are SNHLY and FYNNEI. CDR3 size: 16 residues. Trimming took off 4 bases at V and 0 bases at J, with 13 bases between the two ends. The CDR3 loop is CASSVSGSLSGNTIYF. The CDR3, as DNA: TGTGCCAGCAGTGTTTCCGGTTCCCTCTCTGGAAACACCATATATTTT. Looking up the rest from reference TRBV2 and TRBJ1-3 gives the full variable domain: EPEVTQTPSHQVTQMGQEVILRCVPISNHLYFYWYRQILGQKVEFLVSFYNNEISEKSEIFDDQFSVERPDGSNFTLKIRSTKLEDSAMYFCASSVSGSLSGNTIYFGEGSWLTVV.

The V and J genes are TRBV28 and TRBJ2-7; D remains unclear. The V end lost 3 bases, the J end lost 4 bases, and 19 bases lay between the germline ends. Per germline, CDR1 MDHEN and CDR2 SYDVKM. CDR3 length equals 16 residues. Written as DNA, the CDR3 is TGTGCCAGCAGTTTTGCCAGGTGGGTGATTAGGTACGAGCAGTACTTC. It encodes CASSFARWVIRYEQYF.

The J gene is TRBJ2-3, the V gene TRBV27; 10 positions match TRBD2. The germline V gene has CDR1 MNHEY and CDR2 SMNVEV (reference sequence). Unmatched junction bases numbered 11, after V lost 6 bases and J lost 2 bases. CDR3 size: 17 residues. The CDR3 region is CASSFGLAGGHTDTQYF. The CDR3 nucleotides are TGTGCCAGCAGCTTCGGGTTAGCGGGGGGCCACACAGATACGCAGTATTTT.

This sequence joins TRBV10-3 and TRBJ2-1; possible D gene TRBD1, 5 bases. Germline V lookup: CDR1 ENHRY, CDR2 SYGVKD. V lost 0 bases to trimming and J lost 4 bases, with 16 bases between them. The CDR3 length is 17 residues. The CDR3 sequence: CAISESIQDTNYNEQFF. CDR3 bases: TGTGCCATCAGTGAGTCAATACAGGACACCAATTACAATGAGCAGTTCTTC.

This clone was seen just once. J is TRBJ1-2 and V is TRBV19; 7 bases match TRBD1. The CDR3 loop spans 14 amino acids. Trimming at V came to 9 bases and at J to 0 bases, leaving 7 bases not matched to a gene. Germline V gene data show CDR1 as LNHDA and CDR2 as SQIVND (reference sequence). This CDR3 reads CASGQGEPNYGYTF. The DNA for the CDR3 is TGTGCCAGCGGGCAGGGGGAACCTAACTATGGCTACACCTTC.

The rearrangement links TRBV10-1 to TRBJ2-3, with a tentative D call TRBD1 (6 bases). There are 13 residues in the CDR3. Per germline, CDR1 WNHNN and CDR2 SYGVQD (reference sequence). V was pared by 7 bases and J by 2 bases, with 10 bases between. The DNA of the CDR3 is TGCGCCAGCAATGACAGGATCACAGATACGCAGTATTTT. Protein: CASNDRITDTQYF.

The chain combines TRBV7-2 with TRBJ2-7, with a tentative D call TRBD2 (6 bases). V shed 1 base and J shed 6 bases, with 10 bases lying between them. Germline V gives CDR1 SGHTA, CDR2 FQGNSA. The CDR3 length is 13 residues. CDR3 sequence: CASSLGRGSEQYF. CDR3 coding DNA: TGTGCCAGCAGCTTAGGGAGGGGTTCCGAGCAGTACTTC. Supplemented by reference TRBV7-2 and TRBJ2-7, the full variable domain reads GAGVSQSPSNKVTEKGKDVELRCDPISGHTALYWYRQSLGQGLEFLIYFQGNSAPDKSGLPSDRFSAERTGGSVSTLTIQRTQQEDSAVYLCASSLGRGSEQYFGPGTRLTVT.

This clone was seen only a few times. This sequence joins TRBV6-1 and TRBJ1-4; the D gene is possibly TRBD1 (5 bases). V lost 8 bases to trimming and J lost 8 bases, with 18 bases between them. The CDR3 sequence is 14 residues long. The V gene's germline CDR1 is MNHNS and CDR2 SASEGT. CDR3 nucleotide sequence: TGTGCCAGCCGTTCGGGCCTGGGGGAAGAAAAACTGTTTTTT. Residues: CASRSGLGEEKLFF.

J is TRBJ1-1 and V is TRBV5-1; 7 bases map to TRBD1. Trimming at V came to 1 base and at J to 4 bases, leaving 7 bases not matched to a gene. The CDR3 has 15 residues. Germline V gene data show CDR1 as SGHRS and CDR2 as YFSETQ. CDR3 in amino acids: CASSLQQGSSTEAFF. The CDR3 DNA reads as TGCGCCAGCAGCTTGCAACAGGGGTCGAGCACTGAAGCTTTCTTT.

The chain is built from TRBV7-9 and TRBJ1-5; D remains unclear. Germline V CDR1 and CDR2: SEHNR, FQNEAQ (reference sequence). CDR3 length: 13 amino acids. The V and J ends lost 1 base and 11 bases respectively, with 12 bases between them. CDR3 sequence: CASSLDQAGTQHF. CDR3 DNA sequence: TGTGCCAGCAGCTTAGATCAGGCCGGGACCCAGCATTTT.

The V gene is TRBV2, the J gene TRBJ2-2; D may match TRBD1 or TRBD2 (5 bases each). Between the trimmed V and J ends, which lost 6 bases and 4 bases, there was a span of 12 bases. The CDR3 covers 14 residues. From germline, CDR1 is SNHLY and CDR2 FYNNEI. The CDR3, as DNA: TGTGCCAGCAGGGGACGGGCGGGCACCGGGGAGCTGTTTTTT. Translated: CASRGRAGTGELFF.

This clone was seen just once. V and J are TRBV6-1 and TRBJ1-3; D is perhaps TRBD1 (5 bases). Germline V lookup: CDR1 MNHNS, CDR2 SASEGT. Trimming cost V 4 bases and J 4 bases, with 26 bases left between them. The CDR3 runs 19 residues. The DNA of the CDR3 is TGTGCCAGCAGTGCTCAAACGGGGCGCGAGTACTTGACAGGAAACACCATATATTTT. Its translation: CASSAQTGREYLTGNTIYF.

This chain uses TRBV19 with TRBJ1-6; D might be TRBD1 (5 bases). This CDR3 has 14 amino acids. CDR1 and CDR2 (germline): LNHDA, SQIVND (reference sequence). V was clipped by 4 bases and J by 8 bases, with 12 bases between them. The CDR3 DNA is TGTGCCAGTAGTAGGCCAGGGACGGATTCACCCCTCCACTTT. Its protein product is CASSRPGTDSPLHF.

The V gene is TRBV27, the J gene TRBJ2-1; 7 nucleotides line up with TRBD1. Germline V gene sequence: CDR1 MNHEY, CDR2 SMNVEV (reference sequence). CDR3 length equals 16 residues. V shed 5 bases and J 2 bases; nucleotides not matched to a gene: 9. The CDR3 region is CASSIRGISTYNEQFF. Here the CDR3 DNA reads TGTGCCAGCAGTATCAGGGGGATCAGCACCTACAATGAGCAGTTCTTC.

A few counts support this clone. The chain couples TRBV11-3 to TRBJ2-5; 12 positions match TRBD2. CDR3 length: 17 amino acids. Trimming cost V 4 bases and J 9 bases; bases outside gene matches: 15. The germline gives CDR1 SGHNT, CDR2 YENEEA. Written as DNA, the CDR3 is TGTGCCAGCAGCTCGAAACGGACTAGCGGGGCCGAAGGGGCCCAGTACTTC. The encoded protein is CASSSKRTSGAEGAQYF.